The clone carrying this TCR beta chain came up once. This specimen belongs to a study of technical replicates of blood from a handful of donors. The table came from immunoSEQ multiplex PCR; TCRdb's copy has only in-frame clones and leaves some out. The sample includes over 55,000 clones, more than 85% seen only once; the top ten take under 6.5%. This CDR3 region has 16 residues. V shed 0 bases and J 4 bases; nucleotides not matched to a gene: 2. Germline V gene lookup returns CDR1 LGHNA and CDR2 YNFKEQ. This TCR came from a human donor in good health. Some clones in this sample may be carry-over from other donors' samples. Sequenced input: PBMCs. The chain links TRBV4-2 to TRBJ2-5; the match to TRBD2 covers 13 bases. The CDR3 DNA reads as TGTGCCAGCAGCCAAGAACTAGCGGGGGGGCCAGAGACCCAGTACTTC. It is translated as CASSQELAGGPETQYF.